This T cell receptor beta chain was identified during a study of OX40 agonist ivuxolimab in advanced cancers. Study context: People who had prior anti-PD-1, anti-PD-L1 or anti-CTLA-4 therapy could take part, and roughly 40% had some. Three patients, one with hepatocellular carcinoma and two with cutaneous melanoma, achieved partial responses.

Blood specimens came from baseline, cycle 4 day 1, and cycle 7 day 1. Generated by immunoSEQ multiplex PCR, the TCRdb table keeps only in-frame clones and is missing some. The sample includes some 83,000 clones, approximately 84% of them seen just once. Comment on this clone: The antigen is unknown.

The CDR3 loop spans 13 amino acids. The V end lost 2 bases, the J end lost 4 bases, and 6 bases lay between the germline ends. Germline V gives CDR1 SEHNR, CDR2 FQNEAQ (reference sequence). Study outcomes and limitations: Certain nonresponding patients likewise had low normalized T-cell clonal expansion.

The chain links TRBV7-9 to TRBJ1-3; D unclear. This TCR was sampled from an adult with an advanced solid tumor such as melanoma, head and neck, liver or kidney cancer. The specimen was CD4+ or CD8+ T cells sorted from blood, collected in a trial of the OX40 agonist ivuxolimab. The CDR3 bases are TGTGCCAGCAGCTTACGACTCGGAAACACCATATATTTT. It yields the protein CASSLRLGNTIYF.